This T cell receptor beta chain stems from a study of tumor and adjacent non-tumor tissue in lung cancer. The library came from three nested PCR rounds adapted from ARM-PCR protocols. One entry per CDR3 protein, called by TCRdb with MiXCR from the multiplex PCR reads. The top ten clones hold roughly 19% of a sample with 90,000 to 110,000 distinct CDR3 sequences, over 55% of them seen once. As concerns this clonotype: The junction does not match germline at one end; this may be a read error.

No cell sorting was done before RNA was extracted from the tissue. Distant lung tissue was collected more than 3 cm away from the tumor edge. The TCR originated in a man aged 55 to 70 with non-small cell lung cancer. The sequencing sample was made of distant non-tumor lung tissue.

The CDR3 loop is CASSHTAGTSTVTQYF. In DNA, the CDR3 is TGTGCCAGCAGCCACACTGCCGGGACTAGCACAGTTACGCAGTATTTT. The gene calls are TRBV11-2 and TRBJ2-3; 9 bases are a match to TRBD2. The CDR3 totals 16 residues. From germline, CDR1 is SGHAT and CDR2 FQNNGV.